This is a list of T cell receptor beta chains from one sample in a study of radiation and T cells in renal cell carcinoma. TCRdb's copy holds only in-frame clones and misses some; the assay was immunoSEQ multiplex PCR. The table shows about 43,000 clones, with roughly 80% occurring only once. Here the sequenced sample was blood, taken from a patient whose treatment included radiotherapy and nephrectomy. These receptors were taken from a woman in her 70s with renal cell carcinoma. The CDR3 runs from the conserved cysteine through the conserved F or W. D genes are given only for firm matches. The size field is filled for only some rows; it gives once, few, many or a size class.

>TRBV5-4|.|.|TRBJ2-5
CASSFGRNQETQYF
TGTGCCAGCAGCTTTGGCCGCAACCAAGAGACCCAGTACTTC
>TRBV27|.|TRBD1|TRBJ1-1
CASRWTGLNTEAFF
TGTGCCAGCAGATGGACAGGATTGAACACTGAAGCTTTCTTT
>TRBV5-1|.|.|TRBJ1-2
CASSVDRNYGYTF
TGCGCCAGCAGCGTGGACAGAAACTATGGCTACACCTTC
>TRBV4-1|.|.|TRBJ2-3
CASSQLAISTDTQYF
TGCGCCAGCAGCCAACTGGCGATTTCCACAGATACGCAGTATTTT
>TRBV30|.|.|TRBJ2-1
CAWSVQSEQFF
TGTGCCTGGAGTGTACAAAGTGAGCAGTTCTTC
>TRBV6-5|.|TRBD1|TRBJ2-5
CASSYRLTGRETQYF
TGTGCCAGCAGTTACCGATTGACAGGGCGAGAGACCCAGTACTTC
>TRBV5-1|.|TRBD1|TRBJ1-6
CASSLATDRYSPLHF
TGCGCCAGCAGCTTGGCCACGGACAGGTATTCACCCCTCCACTTT
>TRBV2|once|.|TRBJ1-1
CASSTPRQAGAFF
TGTGCCAGCAGTACCCCCCGACAGGCGGGGGCTTTCTTT
>TRBV18|.|.|TRBJ1-2
CASSPTTEPGYTF
TGTGCCAGCTCACCGACAACTGAGCCTGGCTACACCTTC
>TRBV5-1|.|.|TRBJ2-3
CASSFSGVVGTDTQYF
TGCGCCAGCAGCTTTTCTGGGGTCGTGGGCACAGATACGCAGTATTTT
>TRBV4-1|.|.|TRBJ2-2
CASSQVTAGVAGELFF
TGCGCCAGCAGCCAAGTGACGGCAGGGGTGGCCGGGGAGCTGTTTTTT
>TRBV5-8|.|TRBD1|TRBJ1-2
CASSFDRGHIGYTF
TGTGCCAGCAGCTTCGACAGGGGGCATATTGGCTACACCTTC
>TRBV19|few|TRBD1|TRBJ1-6
CASRLTGKNSPLHF
TGTGCCAGTAGGTTGACAGGGAAAAATTCACCCCTCCACTTT
>TRBV12-5|few|.|TRBJ1-1
CASGSFFTEAFF
TGTGCTAGTGGATCATTTTTCACTGAAGCTTTCTTT
>TRBV28|.|.|TRBJ1-2
CASSFGRTAPFNYGYTF
TGTGCCAGCAGTTTTGGCAGGACCGCACCCTTTAACTATGGCTACACCTTC
>TRBV18|once|.|TRBJ1-4
CASSPQAPRAYGSEKLFF
TGTGCCAGCTCACCACAGGCCCCAAGAGCGTACGGGTCCGAAAAACTGTTTTTT
>TRBV29-1|.|TRBD2|TRBJ2-1
CSVEDPGGGVHSSYNEQFF
TGCAGCGTTGAGGATCCGGGCGGGGGGGTACACAGCTCCTACAATGAGCAGTTCTTC
>TRBV5-4|.|.|TRBJ1-2
CASSLVGRVRNGYTF
TGTGCCAGCAGCTTGGTGGGCAGGGTAAGGAACGGCTACACCTTC
>TRBV7-8|.|TRBD1|TRBJ2-2
CASSLRGQGTGELFF
TGTGCCAGCAGCTTACGCGGACAGGGGACCGGGGAGCTGTTTTTT
>TRBV5-1|.|.|TRBJ1-2
CASSFGTVNYGYTF
TGCGCCAGCAGCTTTGGAACAGTTAACTATGGCTACACCTTC
>TRBV27|.|.|TRBJ1-5
CASSPRRGQPQHF
TGTGCCAGCAGTCCCCGACGGGGTCAGCCCCAGCATTTT
>TRBV16|.|TRBD1|TRBJ1-2
CASSPDRGLGGYTF
TGTGCCAGCAGCCCGGACAGGGGGCTAGGGGGCTACACCTTC
>TRBV5-1|.|.|TRBJ1-6
CASSLVAEPDSPLHF
TGCGCCAGCAGCTTGGTTGCCGAACCGGATTCACCCCTCCACTTT
>TRBV29-1|.|TRBD2|TRBJ2-3
CSVGGGGAEDTQYF
TGCAGCGTTGGAGGCGGGGGGGCGGAAGATACGCAGTATTTT
>TRBV5-1|.|.|TRBJ2-3
CASSLEGVGQYF
TGCGCCAGCAGCTTGGAGGGGGTAGGGCAGTATTTT
>TRBV4-2|.|TRBD1|TRBJ2-3
CASSRDSQSTDTQYF
TGTGCCAGCAGCCGGGACAGCCAGAGCACAGATACGCAGTATTTT
>TRBV5-4|once|.|TRBJ1-2
CASRRDIGGYTF
TGTGCCAGCAGGAGAGATATCGGTGGCTACACCTTC
>TRBV4-2|.|TRBD2|TRBJ2-3
CASSPRTSGTDTQYF
TGTGCCAGCAGCCCTAGGACTAGCGGCACAGATACGCAGTATTTT
>TRBV7-9|.|.|TRBJ1-1
CASSQSLGRGMNTEAFF
TGTGCCAGCAGCCAATCTTTGGGGCGCGGGATGAACACTGAAGCTTTCTTT
>TRBV6-4|once|.|TRBJ1-1
CASSGRWNTEAFF
TGTGCCAGCAGTGGAAGGTGGAACACTGAAGCTTTCTTT